This record covers a single T cell receptor beta chain. The source of the sample is a study of technical replicates of blood from four donors. The data were produced by immunoSEQ multiplex PCR, yet TCRdb's version contains in-frame clones alone and is incomplete. The table records under 95,000 clones, 95% of them present only once. Sequencing input: T cells isolated from PBMCs. The TCR was taken from a human donor in good health.

The chain's CDR3 is CSVVGGLNEQFF. The CDR3 DNA is TGCAGCGTTGTCGGAGGGCTCAATGAGCAGTTCTTC. This sequence joins TRBV29-1 and TRBJ2-1; TRBD2 is a possible D gene (6 bases). The CDR3 consists of 12 residues. V was shortened by 4 bases and J by 6 bases, with 10 bases between the two germline ends. Germline V gives CDR1 SQVTM, CDR2 ANQGSEA.